A single sample is the source of the 21 T cell receptor beta chains below, sequenced in a study of breast tumors, draining lymph nodes, adjacent tissues. Via MiXCR, TCRdb re-called the multiplex PCR reads, giving one row per CDR3 protein. The sample carries some 130,000 distinct CDR3 sequences, 21% recorded once. Axillary draining lymph nodes of breast cancer patients supplied the node samples. The specimen sequenced was axillary lymph node tissue. The receptors here all came from a female donor with breast cancer. Some clones in this sample may be carry-over from other donors' samples.

This clonotype appeared once. The chain recombines TRBV7-3 with TRBJ2-3; 12 positions agree with TRBD2. Germline-derived CDR1 and CDR2 are SGHTA and FQGTGA. The CDR3 has 16 residues. V dropped 5 bases and J dropped 6; count of bases not matched to a gene: 9. CDR3 loop: CASSPASGRAGDTQYF. The CDR3 region has the DNA TGTGCCAGCAGCCCAGCTAGCGGGAGGGCCGGGGATACGCAGTATTTT.

In its sample, this clonotype was seen many times. This chain uses TRBV20-1 with TRBJ2-1; D is perhaps TRBD1 (6 bases). CDR1 and CDR2 (germline): DFQATT, SNEGSKA (reference sequence). This CDR3 is 15 amino acids long. V dropped 6 bases and J dropped 0 bases, with 15 bases sitting between them. The CDR3 DNA follows: TGCAGTGCCATCGCAGAGGACAGCTCCTACAATGAGCAGTTCTTC. Protein product: CSAIAEDSSYNEQFF.

Many counts were recorded for this clonotype. This chain's CDR3 is CASSPRTGTGSGANVLTF. In DNA, the CDR3 is TGTGCCAGCTCACCCCGGACAGGGACGGGGTCTGGGGCCAACGTCCTGACTTTC. The chain is built from TRBV18 and TRBJ2-6, with TRBD1 matching 8 bases. The trim removed 3 bases at V and 1 base at J, leaving 8 bases unmatched. The CDR3 is made up of 18 amino acids. CDR1 and CDR2 from the germline V gene are KGHSH and LQKENI.

This clonotype has just a few counts. A single base separates this from a much larger clone, so it may be a read error. The chain is built from TRBV30 and TRBJ2-7, with D possibly called TRBD1 or TRBD2 (6 bases each). The CDR3 contains 12 residues. The germline gives CDR1 GTSNPN, CDR2 SVGIG (reference sequence). V gave up 2 bases and J gave up 6 bases, with 11 bases separating them. This CDR3 reads CAWSKGDCEQYF. In DNA form, the CDR3 reads TGTGCCTGGAGTAAGGGGGACTGCGAGCAGTACTTC.

This clonotype has only a few counts. The chain recombines TRBV10-3 with TRBJ2-2; D is uncertain. Trimming shortened V by 0 bases and J by 6 bases, and 14 bases separated the two germline ends. Germline V CDR1 and CDR2: ENHRY, SYGVKD. This CDR3 spans 16 amino acids. CDR3 in amino acids: CAISESMVKGSGELFF. DNA for the CDR3: TGTGCCATCAGTGAGTCGATGGTAAAGGGTTCCGGGGAGCTGTTTTTT.

This clonotype was counted ten times or more. The V gene is TRBV20-1, the J gene TRBJ1-5, with TRBD1 as a possible D gene (5 bases). Looked up from germline, CDR1 is DFQATT and CDR2 is SNEGSKA (reference sequence). This CDR3 comprises 18 residues. Trimming removed 3 bases at V and 0 bases at J, with 21 bases between. The CDR3 spells CSARRGTRGTYSNQPQHF. CDR3 in DNA: TGCAGTGCTAGGAGAGGGACCCGCGGAACCTATAGCAATCAGCCCCAGCATTTT.

This clonotype came up many times. This chain joins TRBV9 and TRBJ2-1; 11 nucleotides agree with TRBD2. With V trimmed by 2 bases and J by 3 bases, 1 base remained unmatched. CDR1 is SGDLS and CDR2 is YYNGEE in the germline V gene. The CDR3 has 15 amino acids. The DNA for the CDR3 is TGTGCCAGCAGCGTTAGCGGGAGGGTCTACAATGAGCAGTTCTTC. Protein sequence: CASSVSGRVYNEQFF.

This clonotype appeared many times. J is TRBJ2-2 and V is TRBV19; a weak D match, TRBD2 (5 bases). This CDR3 spans 15 amino acids. The ends were cut back, 8 bases at V and 4 bases at J, with 17 bases in the middle. Germline CDR1 is LNHDA and CDR2 is SQIVND (reference sequence). The CDR3 DNA is TGTGCCAGTGTAGGTAGACGAGGGTCCACCGGGGAGCTGTTTTTT. Encoded protein: CASVGRRGSTGELFF.

The gene calls are TRBV5-1 and TRBJ1-3; a possible D gene is TRBD1 (6 bases). V was trimmed by 0 bases and J by 3 bases, leaving 10 bases between them. Germline values: CDR1 SGHRS, CDR2 YFSETQ. This CDR3 is built from 15 residues. The CDR3 sequence: CASSLVQGGGNTIYF. As DNA, the CDR3 is TGCGCCAGCAGCTTGGTACAGGGTGGTGGAAACACCATATATTTT.

At least ten counts were recorded for this clonotype. The J gene is TRBJ1-2, the V gene TRBV20-1, with D possibly TRBD1 on 5 matching bases. The CDR3 is 12 amino acids. The germline V and J ends were trimmed by 0 bases and 4 bases, with 6 bases remaining between them. Germline V CDR1 and CDR2: DFQATT, SNEGSKA (reference sequence). This chain's CDR3 is CSARDDSYGYTF. Here the CDR3 DNA reads TGCAGTGCTAGAGACGACAGCTATGGCTACACCTTC.

Note on this clonotype: A much larger clone lies a single base off, so this may be a read error. The chain uses TRBV29-1 and TRBJ2-3, with D unresolved. V lost 5 bases and J lost 2, with 5 bases in between. Germline V gene sequence: CDR1 SQVTM, CDR2 ANQGSEA. The length of the CDR3 is 11 residues. CDR3 sequence: CSVRITDTQYF. The CDR3 DNA is TGCAGCGTTCGTATCACAGATACGCAGTATTTT.

As regards this clonotype: A much larger clone differs by one base, so this may be a read error. This sequence joins TRBV20-1 and TRBJ2-1; TRBD2 agrees at 9 bases. Germline V gene lookup returns CDR1 DFQATT and CDR2 SNEGSKA (reference sequence). The CDR3 contains 14 residues. The junction had 3 bases not matched to a gene; V was cut back by 1 base and J by 5 bases. The CDR3 region has the DNA TGCAGTGCTAGAGGCGGGAGGGCCGACAATGAGCAGTTCTTC. This codes for CSARGGRADNEQFF.

This chain connects TRBV6-5 to TRBJ2-6; 7 positions agree with TRBD1. The CDR3 has 18 amino acids. V was pared by 7 bases and J by 0 bases, with 12 bases of the junction left unmatched. The germline V gene has CDR1 MNHEY and CDR2 SVGAGI. The CDR3 reads CASKSGDRASSGANVLTF. The CDR3 region has the DNA TGTGCCAGCAAGTCTGGCGACAGGGCCTCCTCTGGGGCCAACGTCCTGACTTTC.

This clonotype was detected ten times or more. J is TRBJ1-2 and V is TRBV9, with 9 bases fitting TRBD1. V lost 4 bases, J lost 13 bases, and 20 bases stayed unmatched. The CDR3 loop spans 16 amino acids. Germline V CDR1 and CDR2: SGDLS, YYNGEE. The CDR3 DNA reads TGTGCCAGCAGCTTCGCGGCGTCGGGACAGGGTTTGGCGGTCACCTTC. This encodes CASSFAASGQGLAVTF.

Details on this clonotype: A single base separates this from a much larger clone, so it may be a read error. The conserved phenylalanine or tryptophan normally closing the CDR3 is absent here, so this likely arose from a read error. The V gene is TRBV9, the J gene TRBJ2-1; 8 bases align to TRBD2. This CDR3 spans 15 amino acids. Unmatched junction bases numbered 12, after V lost 4 bases and J lost 9 bases. Germline loops: CDR1 SGDLS, CDR2 YYNGEE. The CDR3 loop is CASSLTGSGGGEQFL. CDR3 coding DNA: TGTGCCAGCAGCTTAACGGGCTCGGGGGGGGGTGAGCAGTTCCTC.

This clonotype was seen repeatedly, ten times or more. The V call is TRBV6-5, the J call TRBJ1-3, with D possibly TRBD1 on 6 matching bases. The CDR3 extends over 13 amino acids. V was cut by 6 bases and J by 3 bases, with 9 bases left in between. Germline CDR1 and CDR2: MNHEY and SVGAGI. The CDR3 DNA reads TGTGCCAGCAGCCGGACAGTTGGAAACACCATATATTTT. It translates to CASSRTVGNTIYF.

J is TRBJ2-7 and V is TRBV28; 7 bases line up with TRBD2. The junction had 5 bases not matched to a gene; V was cut back by 6 bases and J by 0 bases. Germline V lookup: CDR1 MDHEN, CDR2 SYDVKM. This CDR3 has 14 residues. CDR3 in amino acids: CASSTWGGSYEQYF. CDR3 DNA sequence: TGTGCCAGCAGCACCTGGGGGGGCTCCTACGAGCAGTACTTC.

Points on this clonotype: No DNA is shown, since the ends of the CDR3 on it are uncertain; the CDR3 is the one TCRdb lists. The chain has TRBV12-3 or TRBV12-4 and TRBJ2-1. The CDR3 comprises 18 residues, both ends counted. The CDR3 loop is CASSFLVGGGTPYNEQSF.

In the case of this clonotype: Just one base apart from a much larger clone, this may be a read error. This chain connects TRBV6-1 to TRBJ1-3; D possibly corresponds to TRBD1 (5 bases). The CDR3 covers 13 residues. Germline V CDR1 and CDR2: MNHNS, SASEGT. CDR3 sequence (DNA): TGTGCCAGCAGTTGGGACCTTGGAAACGCCATATATTTT. It yields the protein CASSWDLGNAIYF.

This clonotype was picked up many times. J is TRBJ1-5 and V is TRBV29-1; D gene ambiguous. Germline-derived CDR1 and CDR2 are SQVTM and ANQGSEA. Trimming shortened V by 4 bases and J by 0 bases, and 4 bases separated the two germline ends. CDR3 length equals 12 residues. The CDR3 loop is CSVAGSNQPQHF. Written as DNA, the CDR3 is TGCAGCGTTGCAGGTAGCAATCAGCCCCAGCATTTT. Based on the CDR3 plus reference TRBV29-1 and TRBJ1-5, the full variable domain is SAVISQKPSRDICQRGTSLTIQCQVDSQVTMMFWYRQQPGQSLTLIATANQGSEATYESGFVIDKFPISRPNLTFSTLTVSNMSPEDSSIYLCSVAGSNQPQHFGDGTRLSIL.

This chain links TRBV3-1 with TRBJ2-3, with TRBD2 matching 11 bases. The V and J ends lost 5 bases and 5 bases, in that order; junction bases with no gene match: 18. CDR1 LGHDT and CDR2 YNNKEL come from the germline V gene (reference sequence). CDR3 length: 19 amino acids. The CDR3 nucleotides read TGTGCCAGCAGCGGACCCCCGGGACTAGCGGTCCCGGGCCAAGATACGCAGTATTTT. Its translation is CASSGPPGLAVPGQDTQYF.